This T cell receptor beta chain was recovered during a study of blood T cells in healthy people across ages. This clonotype was seen a few times. Trimming at V came to 4 bases and at J to 4 bases, leaving 9 bases not matched to a gene. The germline V gene has CDR1 SGHRS and CDR2 YFSETQ. This CDR3 region has 17 residues. A second about 6 to 12 cycle PCR used barcoded and J-beta primers. Each TCR beta cDNA got a 12-nucleotide random molecular identifier. Each CDR3 protein is one row after TCRdb ran MiXCR on the 5' RACE reads. This sample has fewer than 800,000 distinct CDR3 sequences; more than 20% occur once, and the top ten carry 9.4%. These data are also associated with another study on T cells of mothers and their children.

Sample: blood. This TCR came from a boy younger than 18 in good health. This chain links TRBV5-1 with TRBJ2-5; TRBD2 aligns across 14 bases. The CDR3 nucleotides are TGCGCCAGCAGCCCCGGGACTAGCGGGAGTGTGGGAGAGACCCAGTACTTC. Translated, it gives CASSPGTSGSVGETQYF.